This paragraph reports one T cell receptor beta chain. Its antigen remains unknown. This specimen comes from a study of cytomegalovirus exposure and HLA in healthy donors. The PCR used 60 Vbeta and 13 Jbeta primers. TCRdb's table, derived via immunoSEQ multiplex PCR, lists solely in-frame clones and lacks some. Counted here are about 120,000 clones, roughly two thirds occurring once; the ten biggest clones make up approximately 1.5%. Study-level results: According to the study, roughly 160 TCR beta chains were cytomegalovirus-associated. In most subjects, TCR beta sequences reportedly gave accurate predictions of HLA-A and HLA-B alleles. V- and J-gene trimming in TCR beta was tied to a missense DCLRE1C variant by an analysis performed later. In an earlier analysis, productive rearrangement rates for most beta V segments clustered near 90% or 30%.

The CDR3 length is 13 residues. Germline trimming cut 5 bases from V and 4 bases from J; bases unmatched to any gene: 4. Germline V gene sequence: CDR1 MNHNS, CDR2 SASEGT. The source of this sequence is a young man in good health and CMV-seropositive. The sequencing sample was made of PBMCs. V is TRBV6-1 and J is TRBJ2-7; 8 bases align to TRBD1. For the CDR3, the DNA is TGTGCCAGCAGTCAAGGACAGGGTTACGAGCAGTACTTC. It codes for CASSQGQGYEQYF.